This T cell receptor (beta chain) came from a study of blood T cell repertoires in COVID-19. Study background: There were acute and convalescent COVID-19 samples, and they came from the United States, Italy and Spain. Nucleic acid was either cDNA or gDNA, and it came from T cells, B-cell-depleted T cells, or PBMCs.

Per the original methods: Amplification with reference gene primers provided the estimates of nucleated cell counts. Libraries were prepared by immunoSEQ multiplex PCR; TCRdb keeps only in-frame clonotypes and omits some of them. Clone size and V and J calls were adopted from that table, with D and trimming inferred from the DNA. Of approximately 200,000 clones listed, roughly 88% are singletons. Germline CDR1 is SGHTA and CDR2 is FQGNSA. V lost 5 bases and J lost 3; bases outside the gene matches: 4. The CDR3 extends over 13 amino acids. The material sequenced was peripheral blood. This receptor was obtained from a woman in her 30s with acute or convalescent COVID-19. The J gene is TRBJ2-7, the V gene TRBV7-2, with 7 bases aligning to TRBD2. For the CDR3, the DNA is TGTGCCAGCAGCGGGGGACTACTCTACGAGCAGTACTTC. Its translation: CASSGGLLYEQYF.